This T cell receptor beta chain was captured by sequencing in a study of control samples from healthy donors and cancer patients (dated by TCRdb to 2018 to 2020). This clone was detected once. Its binding antigen is unknown. Base qualities are not at hand, and no much larger clone is one base apart. The library came from the immunoSEQ multiplex PCR assay. TCRdb's version of the immuneACCESS table is confined to in-frame rearrangements and falls short of the full clone set. An unresolved V gene accounts for under half of the shortfall where checked; the remainder is of unknown origin. The sample table records 150,000 to 200,000 clones; 91% of these occur just once. The ten largest clones capture roughly 1.6% of the sample. From the cysteine up to the phenylalanine, the CDR3 has a length of 13 residues. The entry retains the CDR3 DNA only, 39 bases that are in frame from base 1. Looking up the germline V gene yields CDR1 MDHEN and CDR2 SYDVKM. The germline ends are 10 bases apart after V is trimmed by 6 bases and J by 1 base.

This receptor was taken from a woman in her twenties or thirties in good health. The rearrangement joined TRBV28 to TRBJ2-7; D gene: possibly TRBD1, on 6 matching bases. Sequenced sample: blood. This receptor has the CDR3 CASRARGSYEQYF. The DNA sequence is as follows: TGTGCCAGCAGAGCCAGGGGATCCTACGAGCAGTACTTC.